One sample yielded the 19 T cell receptor beta chains listed below, sequenced in a study of breast tumors, draining lymph nodes, adjacent tissues listed by TCRdb under 2016. The lymph node samples were taken from the axillary draining lymph nodes of breast cancer patients. The method was multiplex PCR. This sample was sequenced with an Illumina HiSeq 2000. TCRdb trimmed public reads at Q25 via fastp, called clones via MiXCR and kept in-frame beta chains. Under each unique CDR3 protein, matching rows form one entry showing the most common genes and DNA. Here the sample has nearly 110,000 distinct CDR3 sequences; around 30% occur a single time. The top ten clonotypes cover 5.5% to 6% of the sample. The sequencing input was axillary lymph node tissue. The source of these receptors is a female donor with breast cancer. Some clones in this sample may be carry-over from other donors' samples.

In this sample, this clonotype turned up many times. This chain joins TRBV7-3 and TRBJ2-3; 12 bases are a match to TRBD2. This CDR3 contains 17 residues. Per the germline V gene, CDR1 is SGHTA and CDR2 is FQGTGA. J lost 1 base, V lost 4 bases, and 6 bases had no gene match. CDR3 amino acids: CASSSRTSGDRTDTQYF. In DNA, the CDR3 is TGTGCCAGCAGCTCCCGGACTAGCGGGGATCGCACAGATACGCAGTATTTT.

This clonotype was seen at least ten times. The rearrangement joins TRBV24-1 to TRBJ2-5, with D perhaps TRBD1 or TRBD2 (5 bases each). CDR1 is KGHDR and CDR2 is SFDVKD in the germline V gene. Trimming removed 6 bases at V and 6 bases at J, with 7 bases between. The CDR3 extends over 11 amino acids. The CDR3 protein is CATSWGQTQYF. The CDR3 nucleotides read TGTGCCACCAGTTGGGGACAGACCCAGTACTTC.

CDR3 residues: CASSAPGLAGVDTQYF. DNA for the CDR3: TGTGCCAGCAGTGCCCCGGGACTAGCGGGAGTGGATACGCAGTATTTT. J is TRBJ2-3 and V is TRBV2; 14 bases are a match to TRBD2. Per germline, CDR1 SNHLY and CDR2 FYNNEI. CDR3 length: 16 amino acids. V shed 4 bases and J 6 bases; nucleotides not matched to a gene: 6.

This clonotype appeared many times. This sequence joins TRBV12-3 or TRBV12-4 and TRBJ2-7; 7 nucleotides agree with TRBD2. The CDR3 spans 21 residues. V was pared by 3 bases and J by 3 bases, with 26 bases of the junction left unmatched. The CDR3 bases are TGTGCCAGCAGTTTCGTGTCTGCGGGAGCGGAAGAGGGCCTAGCCGGCTACGAGCAGTACTTC. This gives the protein CASSFVSAGAEEGLAGYEQYF.

On this clonotype itself: The conserved final phenylalanine or tryptophan is absent from the CDR3, which likely points to a read error. V gene TRBV27 combines with J gene TRBJ2-7, with D maybe TRBD2 (6 bases). The CDR3 spans 14 residues. Germline V gene sequence: CDR1 MNHEY, CDR2 SMNVEV (reference sequence). The V end was cut by 2 bases, the J end by 0 bases, with 8 bases between. This CDR3 is CASSLASDSYEQYL. The CDR3 DNA is TGTGCCAGCAGTTTAGCTAGCGACTCCTACGAGCAGTACCTC.

There are many counts of this clonotype. This chain joins TRBV20-1 and TRBJ2-1, with TRBD1 identical over 10 bases. CDR1 is DFQATT, CDR2 SNEGSKA, per germline (reference sequence). V gave up 5 bases and J gave up 4 bases; unmatched junction bases: 5. The CDR3 runs 14 residues. The CDR3 is CSAQDRGFYNEQFF. In DNA, the CDR3 is TGCAGTGCTCAGGACAGGGGGTTTTACAATGAGCAGTTCTTC.

Ten or more counts support this clonotype. A single base separates this from a much larger clone, so it may be a read error. This chain links TRBV5-1 with TRBJ2-7, with D uncertain. The germline V gene encodes CDR1 SGHRS and CDR2 YFSETQ. There are 13 residues in the CDR3. Trimming shortened V by 2 bases and J by 10 bases, and 16 bases separated the two germline ends. In DNA form, the CDR3 reads TGCGCCAGCAGCTTACAACGGACGCTAGACCAGTACTTC. Residues: CASSLQRTLDQYF.

Comment on this clonotype: This may arise from a read error, as a much more abundant clone is one base away. The rearrangement joins TRBV19 to TRBJ2-7, with 10 bases that match TRBD1. This CDR3 region has 14 residues. CDR1 is LNHDA, CDR2 SQIVND, per germline (reference sequence). With 8 bases clipped from V and 4 bases from J, the junction kept 8 bases outside the gene matches. CDR3 in amino acids: CASFTDRGMYEQYF. Written as DNA, the CDR3 is TGTGCCAGTTTTACGGACAGGGGGATGTACGAGCAGTACTTC.

This clonotype came up many times. The rearrangement joins TRBV4-1 to TRBJ2-1, with 8 bases fitting TRBD2. V dropped 3 bases and J dropped 3; count of bases not matched to a gene: 19. Germline V lookup: CDR1 MGHRA, CDR2 YSYEKL. CDR3 length equals 20 residues. CDR3 sequence reads: CASSQPRGGLEGGIYNEQFF. Here the CDR3 DNA reads TGCGCCAGCAGCCAGCCCCGGGGGGGACTAGAAGGCGGAATCTACAATGAGCAGTTCTTC.

Concerning this clonotype: This clone may be a read error of a much larger clone one base away. The chain recombines TRBV30 with TRBJ1-3; D remains ambiguous. This CDR3 contains 12 residues. Germline lookup yields CDR1 GTSNPN and CDR2 SVGIG (reference sequence). CDR3 DNA sequence: TGTGGTCTGTGGGTTGTTGGAAACACCGTATATTTT. As protein: CGLWVVGNTVYF. Combining the CDR3 with reference TRBV30 and TRBJ1-3 gives the whole variable domain SQTIHQWPATLVQPVGSPLSLECTVEGTSNPNLYWYRQAAGRGLQLLFYSVGIGQISSEVPQNLSASRPQDRQFILSSKKLLLSDSGFYLCGLWVVGNTVYFGEGSWLTVV.

A single count supports this clonotype. The V gene is TRBV4-3, the J gene TRBJ2-3; D is uncertain. The CDR3 loop spans 16 amino acids. The ends were cut back, 0 bases at V and 0 bases at J, with 10 bases in the middle. Looked up from germline, CDR1 is LGHNA and CDR2 is YSLEER. CDR3 DNA sequence: TGCGCCAGCAGCCAAGACACGGGCCCTAGCACAGATACGCAGTATTTT. Translation gives CASSQDTGPSTDTQYF.

This clonotype showed up many times. The chain combines TRBV27 with TRBJ1-5, with unresolved D. Trimming removed 2 bases at V and 3 bases at J, with 8 bases between. The CDR3 runs 14 residues. Germline assignment: CDR1 MNHEY and CDR2 SMNVEV (reference sequence). The CDR3 DNA follows: TGTGCCAGCAGTTTAAGCGGCTTCAATCAGCCCCAGCATTTT. Its protein product is CASSLSGFNQPQHF.

Only a few counts were recorded for this clonotype. The junction and the germline gene differ at one end; a read error may be behind it. The V gene is TRBV6-5, the J gene TRBJ1-5; D gene ambiguous. This CDR3 contains 15 residues. The germline V gene has CDR1 MNHEY and CDR2 SVGAGI. The CDR3 region has the DNA TGTGCCAGCAGTCACTCGAGGGCAGTCAATCAGCCCCAGCATTTT. This encodes CASSHSRAVNQPQHF.

This clonotype was picked up many times. The chain has TRBV19 and TRBJ2-3; D remains ambiguous. This CDR3 contains 11 residues. Trimming removed 2 bases from V and 6 bases from J, with 3 bases in between. The V gene's germline CDR1 is LNHDA and CDR2 SQIVND (reference sequence). CDR3 DNA sequence: TGTGCCAGTAGTATATATGATACGCAGTATTTT. This sequence encodes CASSIYDTQYF.

This clonotype showed up just a few times. A clone one base away is much larger, so this may be a read error. The gene calls are TRBV6-5 and TRBJ2-6; D is tentatively TRBD1 or TRBD2 (5 bases each). The CDR3 has 15 residues. Trimming removed 7 bases at V and 0 bases at J, with 10 bases between. Looked up from germline, CDR1 is MNHEY and CDR2 is SVGAGI. Here the CDR3 DNA reads TGTGCCAGCAAGCCAGGGAGCTCTGGGGCCAACGTCCTGACTTTC. The encoded protein is CASKPGSSGANVLTF.

This clonotype was observed at least ten times. The chain is built from TRBV11-1 and TRBJ1-4; D is unresolved. The length of the CDR3 is 12 residues. V dropped 1 base and J dropped 7 bases, with 4 bases sitting between them. Germline lookup yields CDR1 SGHAT and CDR2 FQDESV (reference sequence). CDR3 region: CASSLVGEKLFF. The CDR3 bases are TGTGCCAGCAGCTTAGTCGGTGAAAAACTGTTTTTT.

In regard to this clonotype: A single base separates this from a much larger clone, so it may be a read error. A read error is likely, as this CDR3 ends without the conserved phenylalanine or tryptophan. The rearrangement links TRBV7-2 to TRBJ1-2, with 10 nucleotides matching TRBD1. Germline V gives CDR1 SGHTA, CDR2 FQGNSA. J gave up 2 bases and V 6 bases, and 9 bases lay outside the gene matches. CDR3 length equals 16 residues. The CDR3, as DNA: TGTGCCAGCAGTCCACCAGGACAGGGGGAGAACTATGGCTACACCTCC. This translates into CASSPPGQGENYGYTS.

Comment on this clonotype: The CDR3 end shows no conserved phenylalanine or tryptophan, and so a read error is likely. CDR3 loop: CAGSPSGGAREQFL. CDR3 coding DNA: TGTGCCGGCAGCCCTAGCGGGGGGGCGCGAGAGCAGTTCCTC. The chain links TRBV7-2 to TRBJ2-1, with 12 bases aligning to TRBD2. The CDR3 extends over 14 amino acids. Germline V gene sequence: CDR1 SGHTA, CDR2 FQGNSA.

This clonotype came up a few times. V usage is TRBV29-1 and J usage is TRBJ1-1; no definite D call. This CDR3 contains 12 residues. CDR1 and CDR2 from the germline V gene are SQVTM and ANQGSEA. Trimming stripped 7 bases from V and 1 base from J, with 10 bases between. The CDR3 sequence: CSATGPNTEAFF. The CDR3 DNA sequence: TGCAGCGCCACCGGGCCGAACACTGAAGCTTTCTTT.